The rows below give T cell receptor beta chains drawn from one sample of a study of post-analysis software for immune sequencing data. TCRdb re-analysed the PCR reads in MiXCR, keeping a single row per CDR3 protein. The sample carries 750,000 to 900,000 distinct CDR3 sequences, roughly 46% recorded once. The specimen sequenced was blood. Source of these receptors: a girl aged 10 to 17 with multiple sclerosis. The CDR3 runs from the conserved cysteine through the conserved F or W. The D gene is left open where the match is weak. Clone size is stated in some rows and not others, as once, few, many or a class when expanded.

v_gene	abundance	d_gene	j_gene	CDR3aa	CDR3nt
TRBV30	few	NA	TRBJ2-1	CAWRTGGRERRSRDEQFF	TGTGCCTGGAGGACCGGGGGCAGAGAGCGGAGAAGTCGGGATGAGCAGTTCTTC
TRBV20-1	few	NA	TRBJ2-3	CSARGPGSSTDTQYF	TGCAGTGCTAGAGGGCCGGGGTCTAGCACAGATACGCAGTATTTT
TRBV20-1	NA	TRBD2	TRBJ2-5	CSARDVGGGGSLETQYF	TGCAGTGCTAGAGATGTGGGGGGTGGCGGGAGTTTAGAGACCCAGTACTTC
TRBV7-2	NA	TRBD2	TRBJ2-1	CASGLQSSGHEQFF	TGTGCCAGCGGCTTACAGTCTAGCGGGCATGAGCAGTTCTTC
TRBV4-3	NA	TRBD1	TRBJ2-7	CASSPFTGGIYEQYF	TGCGCCAGCAGCCCGTTTACAGGGGGGATTTACGAGCAGTACTTC
TRBV29-1	NA	NA	TRBJ2-3	CSVEAAGAGSRDTQYF	TGCAGCGTTGAAGCCGCCGGGGCGGGGTCCCGGGATACGCAGTATTTT
TRBV20-1	NA	TRBD2	TRBJ2-7	CSAPSGSQGPYEQYF	TGCAGTGCGCCTAGCGGGAGTCAGGGGCCTTACGAGCAGTACTTC
TRBV30	NA	TRBD2	TRBJ2-7	CAWEGFRTSGNPREQYF	TGTGCCTGGGAAGGATTTCGGACTAGCGGGAATCCGCGGGAGCAGTACTTC
TRBV12-3/TRBV12-4	NA	NA	TRBJ2-7	CASSFGGRYYEQYF	TGTGCCAGCAGTTTCGGGGGGCGCTACTACGAGCAGTACTTC
TRBV11-2	few	NA	TRBJ2-7	CASSFDQGPYEQYF	TGTGCCAGCAGCTTCGACCAGGGCCCCTACGAGCAGTACTTC
TRBV13	NA	NA	TRBJ2-1	CASSFQGGWYEQFF	TGTGCCAGCAGCTTTCAGGGTGGATGGTATGAGCAGTTCTTC
TRBV2	few	NA	TRBJ2-7	CASSDGDTVEPYEQYF	TGTGCCAGCAGTGATGGGGACACCGTCGAGCCCTACGAGCAGTACTTC
TRBV5-1	NA	TRBD1	TRBJ2-3	CASSLAGDSADTQYF	TGCGCCAGCAGCTTGGCCGGGGACAGCGCAGATACGCAGTATTTT
TRBV29-1	NA	NA	TRBJ2-7	CSVEDRVNSYEQYF	TGCAGCGTTGAAGATCGAGTCAACTCCTACGAGCAGTACTTC
TRBV6-5	few	TRBD2	TRBJ2-7	CASSKLAGSSYEQYF	TGTGCCAGCAGTAAACTAGCGGGGAGCTCCTACGAGCAGTACTTC
TRBV4-2	few	TRBD1	TRBJ2-5	CASSQGDGIGGSMNQETQYF	TGTGCCAGCAGCCAAGGGGATGGAATAGGGGGCTCTATGAACCAAGAGACCCAGTACTTC
TRBV5-6	NA	NA	TRBJ1-5	CASSFRTIGRNQPQHF	TGTGCCAGCAGCTTCCGGACGATTGGCCGTAATCAGCCCCAGCATTTT
TRBV12-3/TRBV12-4	NA	NA	TRBJ2-1	CASRWGASYNEQFF	TGTGCCAGCAGGTGGGGAGCCTCCTACAATGAGCAGTTCTTC
TRBV7-9	NA	NA	TRBJ1-2	CASSLAVADYGYTF	TGTGCCAGCAGCTTAGCCGTGGCGGACTATGGCTACACCTTC
TRBV7-9	NA	NA	TRBJ2-7	CASSLASGRSYEQYF	TGTGCCAGCAGCTTAGCTAGCGGAAGGTCCTACGAGCAGTACTTC
TRBV6-5	few	TRBD1	TRBJ2-5	CASRPRTGSWGETQYF	TGTGCCAGCAGACCAAGGACAGGCAGCTGGGGGGAGACCCAGTACTTC
TRBV7-2	NA	NA	TRBJ2-1	CASSLVFSEQFF	TGTGCCAGCAGCTTAGTATTCAGCGAGCAGTTCTTC
TRBV5-1	NA	TRBD2	TRBJ2-3	CASSFSGRAWTDTQYF	TGCGCCAGCAGCTTTAGCGGGAGGGCCTGGACAGATACGCAGTATTTT
TRBV5-1	few	TRBD1	TRBJ2-1	CASSLRTGGNLEQFF	TGCGCCAGCAGCCTCAGGACAGGGGGCAACCTGGAGCAGTTCTTC
TRBV12-3/TRBV12-4	NA	NA	TRBJ2-3	CASSQGRPSTDTQYF	TGTGCCAGCAGCCAGGGGAGACCTAGCACAGATACGCAGTATTTT
TRBV10-2	NA	TRBD2	TRBJ2-1	CASSGDYQGEQFF	TGCGCCAGCAGTGGGGACTATCAAGGGGAGCAGTTCTTC
TRBV14	NA	NA	TRBJ2-1	CASSPPKGSEQFF	TGTGCCAGCAGCCCCCCCAAGGGCAGTGAGCAGTTCTTC
TRBV7-8	few	NA	TRBJ2-5	CASSVGLRETQYF	TGTGCCAGCAGCGTGGGCCTGAGGGAGACCCAGTACTTC
TRBV29-1	NA	NA	TRBJ2-1	CSVEGRDGRHNEQFF	TGCAGCGTTGAAGGCCGGGACGGAAGACACAATGAGCAGTTCTTC
TRBV7-2	NA	NA	TRBJ1-2	CASSLDQGNGYTF	TGTGCCAGCAGCTTAGATCAGGGGAATGGCTACACCTTC
TRBV7-9	NA	TRBD2	TRBJ2-3	CASSISGRDTDTQYF	TGTGCCAGCAGCATTAGCGGGAGGGACACAGATACGCAGTATTTT
TRBV6-1	NA	NA	TRBJ2-4	CASSSWTLAKNIQYF	TGTGCCAGCAGTTCTTGGACCTTAGCCAAAAACATTCAGTACTTC
TRBV9	NA	TRBD1	TRBJ1-2	CASSEQGPEGYTF	TGTGCCAGCAGCGAACAGGGGCCGGAGGGCTACACCTTC
TRBV7-2	NA	TRBD2	TRBJ2-3	CASSADVELAGGLLTDTQYF	TGTGCCAGCAGCGCAGACGTTGAGCTAGCGGGAGGACTGCTCACAGATACGCAGTATTTT
TRBV6-4	few	NA	TRBJ2-3	CASTPGPNTDTQYF	TGTGCCAGCACGCCGGGACCAAACACAGATACGCAGTATTTT
TRBV27	NA	NA	TRBJ2-7	CASSPPGSSQYEQYF	TGTGCCAGCAGCCCCCCTGGTTCCAGCCAGTACGAGCAGTACTTC
TRBV6-5	few	TRBD2	TRBJ2-7	CASRAGTTSSEQYF	TGTGCCAGCAGGGCCGGGACTACCTCGTCCGAGCAGTACTTC
TRBV24-1	NA	TRBD2	TRBJ2-5	CATSDQSAGDGGQETQYF	TGTGCCACCAGTGACCAAAGTGCGGGGGACGGAGGGCAAGAGACCCAGTACTTC
TRBV6-6	few	TRBD2	TRBJ2-1	CASSYSGGLAGVGEQFF	TGTGCCAGCAGTTACTCGGGGGGACTAGCGGGAGTTGGCGAGCAGTTCTTC
TRBV4-2	NA	NA	TRBJ2-7	CASSQEIRDSYYEQYF	TGTGCCAGCAGCCAAGAAATAAGGGACTCCTACTACGAGCAGTACTTC